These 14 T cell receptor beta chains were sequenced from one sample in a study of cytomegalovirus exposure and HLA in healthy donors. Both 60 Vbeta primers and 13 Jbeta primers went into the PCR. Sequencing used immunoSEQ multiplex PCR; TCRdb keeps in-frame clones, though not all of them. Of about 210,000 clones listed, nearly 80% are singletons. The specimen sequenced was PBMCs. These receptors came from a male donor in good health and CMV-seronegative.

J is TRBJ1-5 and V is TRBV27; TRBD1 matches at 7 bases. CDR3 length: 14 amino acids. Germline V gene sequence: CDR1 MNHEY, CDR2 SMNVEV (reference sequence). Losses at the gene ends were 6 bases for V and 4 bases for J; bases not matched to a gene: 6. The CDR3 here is CASRPGQINQPQHF. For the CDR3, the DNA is TGTGCCAGCAGGCCGGGACAGATAAATCAGCCCCAGCATTTT.

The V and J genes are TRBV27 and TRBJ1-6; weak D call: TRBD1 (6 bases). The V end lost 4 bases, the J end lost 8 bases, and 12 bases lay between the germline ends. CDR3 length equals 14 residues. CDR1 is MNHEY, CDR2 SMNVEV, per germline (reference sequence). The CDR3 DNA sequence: TGTGCCAGCAGTTCAGGGGAGGGATATTCACCCCTCCACTTT. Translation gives CASSSGEGYSPLHF.

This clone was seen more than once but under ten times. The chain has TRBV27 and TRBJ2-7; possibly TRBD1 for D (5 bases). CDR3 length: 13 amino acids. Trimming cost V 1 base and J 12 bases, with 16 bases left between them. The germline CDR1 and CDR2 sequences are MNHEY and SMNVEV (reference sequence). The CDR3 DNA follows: TGTGCCAGCAGTTTATTCCGACAGCCGGCGGTGTACTTC. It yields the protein CASSLFRQPAVYF.

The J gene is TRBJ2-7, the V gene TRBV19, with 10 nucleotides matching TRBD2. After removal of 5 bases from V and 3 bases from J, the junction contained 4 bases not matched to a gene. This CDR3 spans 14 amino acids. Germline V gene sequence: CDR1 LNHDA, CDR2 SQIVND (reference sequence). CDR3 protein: CASSSGLAHYEQYF. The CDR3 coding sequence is TGTGCCAGTAGTTCGGGACTAGCGCACTACGAGCAGTACTTC.

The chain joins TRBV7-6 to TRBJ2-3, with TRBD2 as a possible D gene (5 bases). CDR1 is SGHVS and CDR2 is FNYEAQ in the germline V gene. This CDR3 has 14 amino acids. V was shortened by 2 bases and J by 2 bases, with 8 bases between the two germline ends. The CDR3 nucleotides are TGTGCCAGCAGCTTATCCGGGAACACAGATACGCAGTATTTT. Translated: CASSLSGNTDTQYF.

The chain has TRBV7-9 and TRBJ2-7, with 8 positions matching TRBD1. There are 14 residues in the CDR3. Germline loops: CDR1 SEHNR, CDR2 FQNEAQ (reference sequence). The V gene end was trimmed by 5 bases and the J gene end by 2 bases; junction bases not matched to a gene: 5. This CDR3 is CASSPGTGTYEQYF. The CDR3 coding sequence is TGTGCCAGCAGCCCGGGGACAGGAACCTACGAGCAGTACTTC.

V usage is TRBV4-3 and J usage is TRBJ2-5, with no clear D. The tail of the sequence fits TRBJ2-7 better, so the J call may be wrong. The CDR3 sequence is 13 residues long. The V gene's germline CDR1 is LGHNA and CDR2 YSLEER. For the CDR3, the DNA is TGCGCCAGCAGCCTCACCCCGAGGCACGAGCAGTACTTC. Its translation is CASSLTPRHEQYF.

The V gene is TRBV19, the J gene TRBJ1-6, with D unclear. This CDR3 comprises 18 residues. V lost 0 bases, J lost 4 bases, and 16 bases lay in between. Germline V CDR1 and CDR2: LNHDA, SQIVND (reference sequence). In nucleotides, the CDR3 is TGTGCCAGTAGTATAGATCAGCCGAGGATCGGATATAATTCACCCCTCCACTTT. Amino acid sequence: CASSIDQPRIGYNSPLHF.

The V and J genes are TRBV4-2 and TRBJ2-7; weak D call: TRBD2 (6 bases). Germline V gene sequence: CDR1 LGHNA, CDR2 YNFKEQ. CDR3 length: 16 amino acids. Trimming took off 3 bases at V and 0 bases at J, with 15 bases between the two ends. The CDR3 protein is CASSHPLGGSSYEQYF. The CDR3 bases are TGTGCCAGCAGCCACCCCCTCGGAGGGAGCTCCTACGAGCAGTACTTC.

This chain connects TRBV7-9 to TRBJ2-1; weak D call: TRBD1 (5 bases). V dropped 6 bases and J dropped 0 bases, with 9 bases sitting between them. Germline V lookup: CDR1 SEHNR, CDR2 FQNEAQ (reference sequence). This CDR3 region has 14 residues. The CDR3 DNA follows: TGTGCCAGCAGTGGAAGGGGCTCCTACAATGAGCAGTTCTTC. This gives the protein CASSGRGSYNEQFF.

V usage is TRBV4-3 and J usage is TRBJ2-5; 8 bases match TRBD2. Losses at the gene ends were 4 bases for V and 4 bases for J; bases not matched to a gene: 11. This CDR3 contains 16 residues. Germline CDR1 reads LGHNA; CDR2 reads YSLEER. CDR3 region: CASSLKMGAGGETQYF. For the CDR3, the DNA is TGCGCCAGCAGCCTCAAGATGGGGGCGGGGGGAGAGACCCAGTACTTC.

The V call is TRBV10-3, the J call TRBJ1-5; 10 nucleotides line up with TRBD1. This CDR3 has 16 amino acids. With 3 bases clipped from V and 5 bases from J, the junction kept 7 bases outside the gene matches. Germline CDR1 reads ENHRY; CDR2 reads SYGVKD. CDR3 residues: CAISERTGTGDQPQHF. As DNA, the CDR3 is TGTGCCATCAGTGAACGAACCGGGACAGGGGATCAGCCCCAGCATTTT.

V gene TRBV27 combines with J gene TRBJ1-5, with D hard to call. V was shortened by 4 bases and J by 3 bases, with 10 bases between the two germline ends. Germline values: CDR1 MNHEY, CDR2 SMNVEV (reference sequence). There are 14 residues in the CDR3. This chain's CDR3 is CASSSPRFNQPQHF. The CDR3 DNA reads TGTGCCAGCAGTTCCCCACGGTTCAATCAGCCCCAGCATTTT.

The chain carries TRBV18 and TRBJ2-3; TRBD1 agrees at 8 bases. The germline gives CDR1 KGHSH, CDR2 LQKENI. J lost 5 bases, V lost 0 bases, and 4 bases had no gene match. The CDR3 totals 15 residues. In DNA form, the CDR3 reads TGTGCCAGCTCACCACCGGACAGGGTTAAAGATACGCAGTATTTT. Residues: CASSPPDRVKDTQYF.